A single sample gave rise to the 26 T cell receptor beta chains below, sequenced in a study of T cells in Graves' hyperthyroidism and ophthalmopathy. Researchers took RNA transcripts and amplified the TCR beta CDR3 regions from them. The HTBI primer set served for first-round RT-PCR of the TCR CDR3. TCRdb fed the multiplex PCR reads into MiXCR, producing one record per CDR3 protein. The sample lists around 380,000 distinct CDR3 sequences, about 14% occurring once. The specimen sequenced was blood. These receptors were taken from a man in his thirties or forties with Graves' hyperthyroidism that later progressed to Graves' ophthalmopathy.

At least ten counts were recorded for this clonotype. The chain links TRBV12-3 or TRBV12-4 to TRBJ2-3; 8 positions match TRBD1. The CDR3 is 17 residues long. After removal of 2 bases from V and 6 bases from J, the junction contained 13 bases not matched to a gene. This chain's CDR3 is CASSLPQGASLRDTQYF. CDR3 nucleotides: TGTGCCAGCAGTTTACCCCAGGGGGCGTCCCTCAGGGATACGCAGTATTTT.

This clonotype was picked up many times. V and J are TRBV7-2 and TRBJ1-5; D gene ambiguous. Trimming took 1 base from V and 4 from J, leaving 8 bases between them. Looked up from germline, CDR1 is SGHTA and CDR2 is FQGNSA. This CDR3 is built from 14 residues. CDR3 sequence reads: CASSLVVSNQPQHF. In nucleotides, the CDR3 is TGTGCCAGCAGCTTAGTAGTCAGTAATCAGCCCCAGCATTTT.

This clonotype came up many times. The chain recombines TRBV28 with TRBJ1-4; TRBD1 agrees at 9 bases. The V segment lost 2 bases and the J segment 5 bases; nucleotides outside the gene matches: 3. The CDR3 length is 15 residues. Germline loops: CDR1 MDHEN, CDR2 SYDVKM. The CDR3 DNA reads as TGTGCCAGCAGTTTAGACAGGGGGAAGAATGAAAAACTGTTTTTT. Protein sequence: CASSLDRGKNEKLFF.

This clonotype was seen more than once but under ten times. This sequence joins TRBV7-9 and TRBJ2-1; D may be TRBD1 or TRBD2 (6 bases each). V lost 3 bases, J lost 7 bases, and 16 bases lay in between. The CDR3 is 15 residues long. Looked up from germline, CDR1 is SEHNR and CDR2 is FQNEAQ (reference sequence). The CDR3 here is CASSLGGRMLNEQFF. The DNA for the CDR3 is TGTGCCAGCAGCTTGGGGGGCCGCATGCTGAATGAGCAGTTCTTC. Supplemented by reference TRBV7-9 and TRBJ2-1, the full variable domain reads DTGVSQNPRHKITKRGQNVTFRCDPISEHNRLYWYRQTLGQGPEFLTYFQNEAQLEKSRLLSDRFSAERPKGSFSTLEIQRTEQGDSAMYLCASSLGGRMLNEQFFGPGTRLTVL.

The chain links TRBV11-2 to TRBJ1-1; D call uncertain. Looked up from germline, CDR1 is SGHAT and CDR2 is FQNNGV. This CDR3 comprises 14 residues. V was trimmed by 1 base and J by 1 base, leaving 7 bases between them. The CDR3 DNA follows: TGTGCCAGCAGCTTAGTAGTTAAGAACACTGAAGCTTTCTTT. It translates to CASSLVVKNTEAFF.

The chain employs TRBV27 and TRBJ2-3; TRBD1 matches 7 bases. Germline V lookup: CDR1 MNHEY, CDR2 SMNVEV (reference sequence). The V and J ends lost 5 bases and 2 bases, in that order; junction bases with no gene match: 7. CDR3 length equals 15 residues. The CDR3 DNA sequence: TGTGCCAGCAGTCCAGGAAGGGGGCCCACAGATACGCAGTATTTT. It is translated as CASSPGRGPTDTQYF.

The chain joins TRBV18 to TRBJ2-7; 7 positions agree with TRBD1. The germline V gene encodes CDR1 KGHSH and CDR2 LQKENI. The CDR3 contains 15 residues. Trimming took 1 base from V and 6 from J; bases not matched to a gene: 9. The CDR3 sequence is CASSPQRRQGGEQYF. The CDR3 nucleotides read TGTGCCAGCTCACCACAAAGACGACAGGGTGGCGAGCAGTACTTC.

The sample holds many counts of this clonotype. The V gene is TRBV10-3, the J gene TRBJ1-1, with 9 bases identical to TRBD1. Germline values: CDR1 ENHRY, CDR2 SYGVKD. The V and J ends lost 6 bases and 6 bases, in that order; junction bases with no gene match: 5. The CDR3 totals 13 residues. DNA of the CDR3: TGTGCCATCAGCGGGACAGGGTTTTCTGAAGCTTTCTTT. This gives the protein CAISGTGFSEAFF.

V usage is TRBV7-8 and J usage is TRBJ1-1, with 8 nucleotides matching TRBD1. V gave up 6 bases and J gave up 5 bases; unmatched junction bases: 11. Germline V lookup: CDR1 SGHVS, CDR2 FQNEAQ. CDR3 length equals 15 residues. Written as DNA, the CDR3 is TGTGCCAGCAGGAGATCCAGGGGGCTAAGGACTGAAGCTTTCTTT. It encodes CASRRSRGLRTEAFF. Combining the CDR3 with reference TRBV7-8 and TRBJ1-1 gives the whole variable domain GAGVSQSPRYKVAKRGQDVALRCDPISGHVSLFWYQQALGQGPEFLTYFQNEAQLDKSGLPSDRFFAERPEGSVSTLKIQRTQQEDSAVYLCASRRSRGLRTEAFFGQGTRLTVV.

This clonotype was seen a handful of times. The DNA for the CDR3 is TGCGCCAGCAGGACACGAGGCTCTGGAAACACCATATATTTT. Protein sequence: CASRTRGSGNTIYF. The genes are TRBV5-1 and TRBJ1-3; no clear D. CDR1 is SGHRS, CDR2 YFSETQ, per germline. The CDR3 is 14 residues long. Between the trimmed V and J ends, which lost 5 bases and 0 bases, there was a span of 9 bases.

The chain is built from TRBV4-1 and TRBJ1-5, with D unclear. Between the trimmed V and J ends, which lost 1 base and 6 bases, there was a span of 10 bases. Germline V CDR1 and CDR2: MGHRA, YSYEKL. The CDR3 contains 14 residues. The CDR3 nucleotides are TGCGCCAGCAGCCAAGTCTTACTATGTCAGCCCCAGCATTTT. It codes for CASSQVLLCQPQHF.

This clonotype is a singleton in its sample. A much more abundant neighbour one base away suggests this may be a read error. The chain joins TRBV6-2 or TRBV6-3 to TRBJ1-3, with D perhaps matching TRBD1 (5 bases). The length of the CDR3 is 15 residues. Germline V CDR1 and CDR2: MNHEY, SVGEGT. For the CDR3, the DNA is TGTGCCAGCAGCAGAAGGGACCGAAATAGAAACACCGTATATTTT. This translates into CASSRRDRNRNTVYF.

This clonotype was recorded many times. The chain couples TRBV12-3 or TRBV12-4 to TRBJ2-2, with TRBD1 identical over 10 bases. This CDR3 contains 15 residues. V lost 5 bases to trimming and J lost 6 bases; unmatched junction nucleotides: 6. CDR3 nucleotides: TGTGCCAGCAGTCCGGGACAGGGGATCGCCGGGGAGCTGTTTTTT. The encoded protein is CASSPGQGIAGELFF.

The chain joins TRBV20-1 to TRBJ1-3, with 7 bases fitting TRBD1. This CDR3 is built from 14 residues. Per germline, CDR1 DFQATT and CDR2 SNEGSKA (reference sequence). J lost 4 bases, V lost 6 bases, and 9 bases had no gene match. This CDR3 reads CSAGGWGPGNTIYF. The CDR3, as DNA: TGCAGTGCAGGGGGCTGGGGGCCAGGAAACACCATATATTTT.

Concerning this clonotype itself: A much larger clone differs from this one at a single base, so this may be a read error. This rearrangement joins TRBV28 to TRBJ2-3; tentatively, D is TRBD2 (5 bases). The CDR3 loop spans 13 amino acids. Germline V lookup: CDR1 MDHEN, CDR2 SYDVKM. Between the trimmed V and J ends, which lost 7 bases and 2 bases, there was a span of 10 bases. The chain's CDR3 is CASKTGDTDTQYF. CDR3 sequence (DNA): TGTGCCAGCAAAACCGGGGACACAGATACGCAGTATTTT. Supplemented by reference TRBV28 and TRBJ2-3, the full variable domain reads DVKVTQSSRYLVKRTGEKVFLECVQDMDHENMFWYRQDPGLGLRLIYFSYDVKMKEKGDIPEGYSVSREKKERFSLILESASTNQTSMYLCASKTGDTDTQYFGPGTRLTVL.

This clonotype has only a few counts. The V gene is TRBV5-1, the J gene TRBJ2-2; 8 bases map to TRBD2. Trimming took 4 bases from V and 3 from J; bases not matched to a gene: 8. The CDR3 spans 16 residues. The germline V gene encodes CDR1 SGHRS and CDR2 YFSETQ. The CDR3: CASSPFFSGDTGELFF. The CDR3 region has the DNA TGCGCCAGCAGCCCCTTCTTTAGCGGGGACACCGGGGAGCTGTTTTTT.

J is TRBJ1-1 and V is TRBV5-6; D gene uncertain. The germline V gene encodes CDR1 SGHDT and CDR2 YYEEEE. V lost 5 bases, J lost 1 base, and 15 bases lay in between. This CDR3 has 15 residues. The CDR3 sequence: CASSFWSSPNTEAFF. The CDR3 DNA reads TGTGCCAGCAGTTTCTGGTCCAGCCCGAACACTGAAGCTTTCTTT.

This clonotype appeared many times. This rearrangement joins TRBV12-5 to TRBJ2-3, with 7 bases matching TRBD2. The length of the CDR3 is 15 residues. Per the germline V gene, CDR1 is LGHNT and CDR2 is FRNRAP. J was trimmed by 0 bases and V by 7 bases; bases with no gene match: 7. CDR3 nucleotide sequence: TGTGCTAGTGCCCAGCGGGGTATAAGCACAGATACGCAGTATTTT. It encodes CASAQRGISTDTQYF.

This clonotype has at least ten counts. The chain couples TRBV20-1 to TRBJ2-1; 8 nucleotides match TRBD2. CDR3 length: 13 amino acids. CDR1 DFQATT and CDR2 SNEGSKA come from the germline V gene (reference sequence). The ends lost 5 bases at V and 7 bases at J; junction bases unmatched: 7. The chain's CDR3 is CSAARGGRNEQFF. The CDR3, as DNA: TGCAGTGCTGCCCGGGGGGGCCGGAATGAGCAGTTCTTC.

This clonotype was detected ten times or more. This chain joins TRBV28 and TRBJ1-6, with a possible D match to TRBD1 (6 bases). This CDR3 contains 15 residues. Germline lookup yields CDR1 MDHEN and CDR2 SYDVKM. V lost 5 bases to trimming and J lost 7 bases, with 15 bases between them. CDR3 amino acids: CASSHRAVYNSPLHF. CDR3 in DNA: TGTGCCAGCAGTCACAGGGCCGTATACAATTCACCCCTCCACTTT.

This clonotype was counted ten times or more. This rearrangement joins TRBV27 to TRBJ1-2; tentative D call: TRBD1 (5 bases). Trimming left V 2 bases short and J 5 bases short, with 12 bases between. The germline gives CDR1 MNHEY, CDR2 SMNVEV (reference sequence). The CDR3 is made up of 14 amino acids. CDR3 amino acids: CASSLDRKGYGYTF. The CDR3 DNA reads TGTGCCAGCAGTTTAGACAGAAAGGGGTATGGCTACACCTTC.

This clonotype has a count of ten or more. The rearrangement links TRBV28 to TRBJ2-3; weak D call: TRBD1 (6 bases). CDR1 and CDR2 (germline): MDHEN, SYDVKM. V lost 5 bases to trimming and J lost 3 bases, with 9 bases between them. CDR3 size: 13 residues. The CDR3 loop is CASSETGTDTQYF. The CDR3 DNA is TGTGCCAGCAGTGAAACAGGGACAGATACGCAGTATTTT.

The V call is TRBV3-1, the J call TRBJ2-7; unclear D gene. The V and J ends lost 1 base and 6 bases respectively, with 7 bases between them. CDR3 size: 12 residues. CDR1 and CDR2 (germline): LGHDT, YNNKEL (reference sequence). The CDR3 loop is CASSQVGFEQYF. The CDR3 DNA reads as TGTGCCAGCAGCCAAGTCGGATTCGAGCAGTACTTC.

With regard to this clonotype: This sequence may be a read error, since a much larger clone differs from it by one base. This rearrangement joins TRBV2 to TRBJ2-5, with unresolved D. Germline CDR1 is SNHLY and CDR2 is FYNNEI. This CDR3 comprises 11 residues. CDR3 in DNA: TGTGCCGGCAGGATATCCTCCGGAAAGTACTTC. Amino acid sequence: CAGRISSGKYF.

V is TRBV20-1 and J is TRBJ2-3; D possibly corresponds to TRBD2 (7 bases). V was shortened by 6 bases and J by 1 base, with 14 bases between the two germline ends. CDR3 length equals 14 residues. Germline V CDR1 and CDR2: DFQATT, SNEGSKA (reference sequence). CDR3 sequence: CSAPRGGGTDTQYF. DNA of the CDR3: TGCAGTGCCCCAAGGGGGGGCGGCACAGATACGCAGTATTTT.

There are many counts of this clonotype. The chain joins TRBV20-1 to TRBJ2-7; perhaps D is TRBD1 or TRBD2 (5 bases each). CDR3 length: 14 amino acids. Germline V CDR1 and CDR2: DFQATT, SNEGSKA (reference sequence). V lost 6 bases and J lost 3, with 18 bases in between. Here the CDR3 reads CSAVTDRDHYEQYF. DNA for the CDR3: TGCAGTGCCGTTACGGACCGGGACCACTACGAGCAGTACTTC.